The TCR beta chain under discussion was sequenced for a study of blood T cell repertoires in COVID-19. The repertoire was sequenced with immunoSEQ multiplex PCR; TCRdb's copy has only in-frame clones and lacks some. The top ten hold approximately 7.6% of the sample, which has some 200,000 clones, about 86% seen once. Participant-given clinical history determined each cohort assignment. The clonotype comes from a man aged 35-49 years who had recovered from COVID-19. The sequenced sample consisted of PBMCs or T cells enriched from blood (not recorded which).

In nucleotides, the CDR3 is TGTGCCAGCAGTCCGGACAGGACTTTCACAGATACGCAGTATTTT. It is translated as CASSPDRTFTDTQYF. The rearrangement links TRBV12-1 to TRBJ2-3; TRBD1 was called by the table and not checked on the DNA. TRBV12-1 is termed a pseudogene. The CDR3 loop spans 15 amino acids.